The entry below gives a single T cell receptor (beta chain) sequence along with its context. Antigen unknown. This sample stems from a study of T cell responses to AZD1222 COVID-19 vaccine. Findings and limits, study-wide: The study found vaccine-associated CD4 TCRs spanning spike, dominant at 160-218 and 743-854.

From germline, CDR1 is MDHEN and CDR2 SYDVKM. This CDR3 contains 13 residues. With 1 base removed from V and 8 bases from J, the gap between germline ends came to 8 bases. Measured with immunoSEQ multiplex PCR; TCRdb has only the in-frame clones, and not every one. The table shows about 140,000 clones, with roughly 92% occurring only once. The receptor comes from an adult in good health. The source material was peripheral blood, sampled on day 0 of AZD1222 vaccination. The J gene is TRBJ1-4, the V gene TRBV28, with D uncertain. CDR3 loop: CASSLFPYEKLFF. The CDR3 DNA follows: TGTGCCAGCAGTTTATTTCCCTACGAAAAACTGTTTTTT.